This is a list of T cell receptor beta chains from one sample in a study of blood T cell repertoires in COVID-19. Produced via immunoSEQ multiplex PCR; TCRdb's table is partial and in-frame only. Of 150,000 to 200,000 clones detected, 70% to 90% appear once; the ten largest clones hold about 0.8%. Material for sequencing was PBMCs or T cells enriched from blood (not recorded which). The receptors derive from a woman between 18 and 29 years old who had recovered from COVID-19. The CDR3 runs from the conserved cysteine through the conserved F or W. D genes are given only for firm matches. Where a row states a size, it is once, few, many or the class of an expanded clone; other rows omit it.

d_gene	v_gene	j_gene	abundance	CDR3nt	CDR3aa
TRBD2	TRBV4-1	TRBJ2-1	NA	TGCGCCAGCAGCCAATATCTAGCGGGAGGGGACAATGAGCAGTTCTTC	CASSQYLAGGDNEQFF
TRBD2	TRBV7-9	TRBJ2-5	NA	TGTGCCAGCAGTTCGGGACTAGCGGCTAAGGAGACCCAGTACTTC	CASSSGLAAKETQYF
TRBD1	TRBV5-1	TRBJ2-7	few	TGCGCCAGCAGCGGATCCGGGACAGGCGCCTACGAGCAGTACTTC	CASSGSGTGAYEQYF
NA	TRBV7-8	TRBJ1-1	NA	TGTGCCAGCAGCTTGGGGCAGGGAATGAACACTGAAGCTTTCTTT	CASSLGQGMNTEAFF
TRBD1	TRBV7-2	TRBJ1-1	NA	TGTGCCAGCAGCCTAGGAGGGGGCTACACTAACATGAACACTGAAGCTTTCTTT	CASSLGGGYTNMNTEAFF
NA	TRBV3-1/TRBV3-2	TRBJ2-3	NA	TGTGCCAGCGGGACTCAGGGGGACGATACGCAGTATTTT	CASGTQGDDTQYF
NA	TRBV4-1	TRBJ2-3	NA	TGCGCCAGCAGCCAAGGCCCACTGAGTACGAGAAGCACAGATACGCAGTATTTT	CASSQGPLSTRSTDTQYF
TRBD2	TRBV3-1/TRBV3-2	TRBJ2-7	NA	TGTGCCAGCAGCCTAAGCGGGGGGGCCTCCTACGAGCAGTACTTC	CASSLSGGASYEQYF
NA	TRBV7-2	TRBJ2-7	once	TGTGCCAGCAGCTGGTCTACAGGGTCGGACTACGAGCAGTACTTC	CASSWSTGSDYEQYF
TRBD1	TRBV19	TRBJ1-1	NA	TGTGCCAGTAGTCTCCGGGACAGGGGGGTAGACACTGAAGCTTTCTTT	CASSLRDRGVDTEAFF
TRBD2	TRBV27	TRBJ2-3	once	TGTGCCAGCAGTACCGGGACTAGCGGGTGGGATACGCAGTATTTT	CASSTGTSGWDTQYF
TRBD1	TRBV18	TRBJ1-2	NA	TGTGCCAGCTCACCACCGGGACAGGGGACTCCAGCGTGGGGCTACACCTTC	CASSPPGQGTPAWGYTF
NA	TRBV14	TRBJ2-7	NA	TGTGCCAGCAGCCAAAGAGGGATAGCCCGAGACGAGCAGTACTTC	CASSQRGIARDEQYF
TRBD1	TRBV28	TRBJ2-2	NA	TGTGCCAGCAGTTTTGCGGCCGGGACAGGGGGAGTCGGAGACTACCCTCCCGGGGAGCTGTTTTTT	CASSFAAGTGGVGDYPPGELFF
NA	TRBV11-2	TRBJ2-5	NA	TGTGCCAGCAGCTTCCCCTCCCGCAGGGTTTTGGGAGAGACCCAGTACTTC	CASSFPSRRVLGETQYF
TRBD2	TRBV27	TRBJ2-7	once	TGTGCCAGCAGTACTAGCGGGAGCGGAGTTAGCTCCTACGAGCAGTACTTC	CASSTSGSGVSSYEQYF
NA	TRBV7-2	TRBJ1-2	NA	TGTGCCAGCAGCTCCTACTCGGGGGGGGCGGGTGGCTACACCTTC	CASSSYSGGAGGYTF
NA	TRBV5-1	TRBJ1-1	NA	TGCGCCAGCCAGGGGTTGAACACTGAAGCTTTCTTT	CASQGLNTEAFF
NA	TRBV20-1	TRBJ1-4	NA	TGCAGTGCCGCTCGAGGGGAAAAACTGTTTTTT	CSAARGEKLFF
TRBD1	TRBV7-8	TRBJ1-1	once	TGTGCCAGCAGCGGACGACAGGGCCAGAACACTGAAGCTTTCTTT	CASSGRQGQNTEAFF
NA	TRBV24-1	TRBJ1-1	NA	TGTGCCACCAGTGATTTGAGGACTAAGGAACCCCGCTTCAAAAGCGCTGAAGCTTTCTTT	CATSDLRTKEPRFKSAEAFF
TRBD1	TRBV29-1	TRBJ2-2	NA	TGCAGCGTGCGTGCAGGGGGCGGTGGCACCGGGGAGCTGTTTTTT	CSVRAGGGGTGELFF
TRBD1	TRBV27	TRBJ2-7	NA	TGTGCCAGCAGTTCCCCCGGCGGACAGGGGTACGAGCAGTACTTC	CASSSPGGQGYEQYF
NA	TRBV9	TRBJ1-2	NA	TGTGCCAGCATGGGACCGGGGGACTATGGCTACACCTTC	CASMGPGDYGYTF
TRBD2	TRBV6-5	TRBJ2-7	few	TGTGCCAGCACCGAAAGGGCTAGCGGGAGCTACGAGCAGTACTTC	CASTERASGSYEQYF
NA	TRBV27	TRBJ2-6	NA	TGTGCCATCCCTGCAACGGAGGGCAAAAAGACTGGGGCCAACGTCCTGACTTTC	CAIPATEGKKTGANVLTF
TRBD1	TRBV27	TRBJ2-2	NA	TGTGCCAGCAGTCCCTTGGGACAGGGTCGAGGGACCGGGGAGCTGTTTTTT	CASSPLGQGRGTGELFF
TRBD2	TRBV25-1	TRBJ2-2	NA	TGTGCCAGCAGCAACTGGGGGGGGAACACCGGGGAGCTGTTTTTT	CASSNWGGNTGELFF
NA	TRBV15	TRBJ1-5	NA	TGTGCCACCAATACCAACAGGCATCCCGGCCAGCCCCAGCATTTT	CATNTNRHPGQPQHF
TRBD1	TRBV7-8	TRBJ1-4	NA	TGTGCCAGCAGACAACAACCGGGACAGGGGGCGGAAAAACTGTTTTTT	CASRQQPGQGAEKLFF
TRBD2	TRBV15	TRBJ2-1	NA	TGTGCCACCAGCAGAGGCCCGACTAGCGGGAGGTCCTACAATGAGCAGTTCTTC	CATSRGPTSGRSYNEQFF
NA	TRBV6-6	TRBJ2-1	NA	TGTGCCAGCAGTTACTTACTAGCCGGGAATGAGCAGTTCTTC	CASSYLLAGNEQFF
NA	TRBV24-1	TRBJ2-3	NA	TGTGCCACCAGTGAAGACAGTTATACGCAGTATTTT	CATSEDSYTQYF
TRBD2	TRBV5-4	TRBJ2-5	NA	TGTGCCAGCAGCTTGGAGCGATCCGGGGGGGAGACCCAGTACTTC	CASSLERSGGETQYF
NA	TRBV3-1/TRBV3-2	TRBJ2-5	NA	TGTGCCAGCAGGACCGTGGGTCCCGGCCGGCGGGAGACCCAGTACTTC	CASRTVGPGRRETQYF
TRBD1	TRBV28	TRBJ1-2	NA	TGTGCCAGCAGTTTGGCCGGGACAGGGGAGGACTATGGCTACACCTTC	CASSLAGTGEDYGYTF
NA	TRBV19	TRBJ1-2	few	TGTGCCAGTAGCACCATGAACCCCAGGGCCAACTATGGCTACACCTTC	CASSTMNPRANYGYTF
NA	TRBV7-6	TRBJ2-5	NA	TGTGCCAGCAGCCCGCTTTGGAGGGACCAAGAGACCCAGTACTTC	CASSPLWRDQETQYF
NA	TRBV5-5	TRBJ2-3	NA	TGTGCCAGCAGGGGGGCTTTCACAGATACGCAGTATTTT	CASRGAFTDTQYF
NA	TRBV5-1	TRBJ2-1	NA	TGCGCCAGCAGCCCCCCGTTGGGAGATGAGCAGTTCTTC	CASSPPLGDEQFF
TRBD2	TRBV12-5	TRBJ2-1	NA	TGTGCTAGTGGTTCAGGACTAGCGGGAGACTCTTACAATGAGCAGTTCTTC	CASGSGLAGDSYNEQFF
NA	TRBV4-2	TRBJ2-6	once	TGTGCCAGCAGCCCCCGAGCAAGGACTATCCGCTCTGGGGCCAACGTCCTGACTTTC	CASSPRARTIRSGANVLTF
NA	TRBV7-2	TRBJ1-1	NA	TGTGCCAGCAGCTTAAAGCGTCAGGGGTCGGGCACTGAAGCTTTCTTT	CASSLKRQGSGTEAFF
NA	TRBV9	TRBJ2-5	NA	TGTGCCAGCAGCGTGGAGGGGATCCAAGAGACCCAGTACTTC	CASSVEGIQETQYF
TRBD2	TRBV7-9	TRBJ2-3	NA	TGTGCCAGCAGACGGACTAGCGGGAGGACAGATACGCAGTATTTT	CASRRTSGRTDTQYF
TRBD1	TRBV7-9	TRBJ2-2	NA	TGTGCCAGCAGCTTTCGGGACAGGGGACCCGGGGAGCTGTTTTTT	CASSFRDRGPGELFF
NA	TRBV14	TRBJ2-1	NA	TGTGCCAGCAGCCCGGGACTTTGGGACAATGAGCAGTTCTTC	CASSPGLWDNEQFF
TRBD1	TRBV28	TRBJ2-5	once	TGTGCCAGCAGTGCCGGGACAGGGTGGGAGACCCAGTACTTC	CASSAGTGWETQYF
TRBD2	TRBV6-4	TRBJ2-5	NA	TGTGCCAGCAGTGGAAACGGGGGGGAGACCCAGTACTTC	CASSGNGGETQYF
NA	TRBV3-1/TRBV3-2	TRBJ2-3	NA	TGTGCCAGCAGCCAAGAAGGGGGTACGGTACCCACAGATACGCAGTATTTT	CASSQEGGTVPTDTQYF
NA	TRBV29-1	TRBJ2-5	NA	TGCAGCGTACACGGACTACGGCAAGAGACCCAGTACTTC	CSVHGLRQETQYF
TRBD1	TRBV5-6	TRBJ2-7	NA	TGTGCCAGCAGCCACACAGGGGGCCCATACGAGCAGTACTTC	CASSHTGGPYEQYF
NA	TRBV3-1/TRBV3-2	TRBJ1-6	NA	TGTGCCAGCAGCCAAGTCGGTTCCGGGAGGAGCTCACCCCTCCACTTT	CASSQVGSGRSSPLHF
NA	TRBV4-1	TRBJ1-5	NA	TGCGCCAGCAGCCCGACAGGCTGGGATAGCAATCAGCCCCAGCATTTT	CASSPTGWDSNQPQHF
NA	TRBV14	TRBJ2-2	NA	TGTGCCAGCAGCCAAGGGGCCCCGGGAACCGGGGAGCTGTTTTTT	CASSQGAPGTGELFF
TRBD2	TRBV12-5	TRBJ2-3	NA	TGTGCTAGTGGCCCGGGACTAAGCACAGATACGCAGTATTTT	CASGPGLSTDTQYF
NA	TRBV28	TRBJ2-2	NA	TGTGCCAGCACAAAGAACACCGGGGAGCTGTTTTTT	CASTKNTGELFF
TRBD2	TRBV19	TRBJ2-7	NA	TGTGCCAGTAGTATTGGACTAGCGGGAGGCCCGGGGTACGAGCAGTACTTC	CASSIGLAGGPGYEQYF
NA	TRBV7-9	TRBJ2-1	NA	TGTGCCAGCAGCCGGGACTCCCTTTACCATGAGCAGTTCTTC	CASSRDSLYHEQFF
NA	TRBV5-1	TRBJ2-5	NA	TGCGCCAGCAGCTTGGCCAGGGCGCCCCAAGAGACCCAGTACTTC	CASSLARAPQETQYF